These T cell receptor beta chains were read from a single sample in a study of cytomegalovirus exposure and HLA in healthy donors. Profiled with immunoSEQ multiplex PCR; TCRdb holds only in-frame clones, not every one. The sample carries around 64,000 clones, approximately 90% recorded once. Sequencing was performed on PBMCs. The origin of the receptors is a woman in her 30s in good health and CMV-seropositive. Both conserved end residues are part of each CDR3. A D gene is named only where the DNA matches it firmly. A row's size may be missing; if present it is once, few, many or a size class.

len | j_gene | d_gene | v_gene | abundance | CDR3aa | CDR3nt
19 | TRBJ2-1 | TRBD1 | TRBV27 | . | CASSLSGRGPPTSYNEQFF | TGTGCCAGCAGTTTATCAGGCAGGGGGCCTCCAACCTCCTACAATGAGCAGTTCTTC
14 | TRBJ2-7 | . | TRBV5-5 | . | CASSLALGAYEQYF | TGTGCCAGCAGCTTGGCCCTGGGGGCCTACGAGCAGTACTTC
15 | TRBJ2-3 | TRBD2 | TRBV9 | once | CASSVDGLATDTQYF | TGTGCCAGCAGCGTAGATGGACTAGCCACAGATACGCAGTATTTT
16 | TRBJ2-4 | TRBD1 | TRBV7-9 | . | CASSPWTGKAKNIQYF | TGTGCCAGCAGCCCTTGGACAGGGAAAGCCAAAAACATTCAGTACTTC
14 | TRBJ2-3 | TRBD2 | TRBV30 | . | CAWGRGGGADTQYF | TGTGCCTGGGGACGGGGGGGAGGCGCAGATACGCAGTATTTT
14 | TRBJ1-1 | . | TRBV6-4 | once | CASSPQGIDTEAFF | TGTGCCAGCAGCCCCCAGGGTATAGACACTGAAGCTTTCTTT
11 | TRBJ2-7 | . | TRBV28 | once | CASSFFVEQYF | TGTGCCAGCAGTTTCTTCGTCGAGCAGTACTTC
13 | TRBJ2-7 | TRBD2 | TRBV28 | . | CASSLAGVSEQYF | TGTGCCAGCAGTCTAGCGGGAGTGAGCGAGCAGTACTTC
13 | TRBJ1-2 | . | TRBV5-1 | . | CASSTEGRGGYTF | TGCGCCAGCAGCACGGAGGGGAGAGGAGGCTACACCTTC
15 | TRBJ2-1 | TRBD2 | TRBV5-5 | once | CASSLSSGSAYEQFF | TGTGCCAGCAGCTTGTCTAGCGGGAGTGCATATGAGCAGTTCTTC
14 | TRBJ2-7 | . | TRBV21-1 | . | CASSKVQLLYEQYF | TGTGCCAGCAGCAAAGTACAGCTCCTCTACGAGCAGTACTTC
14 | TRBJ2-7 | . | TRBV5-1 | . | CASSLDQGGYEQYF | TGCGCCAGCAGCTTGGACCAGGGGGGCTACGAGCAGTACTTC
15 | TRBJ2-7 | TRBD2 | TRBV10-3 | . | CAISELIAGPYEQYF | TGTGCCATCAGTGAGCTGATAGCGGGACCCTACGAGCAGTACTTC
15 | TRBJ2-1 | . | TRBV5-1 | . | CASSLVGDSYNEQFF | TGCGCCAGCAGCTTGGTAGGGGACTCCTACAATGAGCAGTTCTTC
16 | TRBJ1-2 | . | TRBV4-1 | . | CASRLIGRDSNYGYTF | TGCGCCAGCAGACTAATAGGGAGGGACTCTAACTATGGCTACACCTTC
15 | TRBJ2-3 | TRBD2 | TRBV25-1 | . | CASSIQAGLTDTQYF | TGTGCCAGCAGTATCCAAGCGGGACTCACAGATACGCAGTATTTT
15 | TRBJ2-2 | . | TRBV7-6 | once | CASSFGGRLTGELFF | TGTGCCAGCAGCTTCGGAGGCCGGCTCACCGGGGAGCTGTTTTTT
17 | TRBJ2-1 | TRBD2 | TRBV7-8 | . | CASSHPPGLVPYNEQFF | TGTGCCAGCAGTCACCCGCCCGGACTAGTGCCTTACAATGAGCAGTTCTTC
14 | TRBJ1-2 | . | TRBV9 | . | CASSIGASNYGYTF | TGTGCCAGCAGCATAGGGGCCTCCAACTATGGCTACACCTTC
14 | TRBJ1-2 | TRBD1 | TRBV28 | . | CASSLSTGSHGYTF | TGTGCCAGCAGTTTATCGACAGGGTCCCATGGCTACACCTTC
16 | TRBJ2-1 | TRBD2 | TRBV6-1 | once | CASSDWTSMSFNEQFF | TGTGCCAGCAGTGACTGGACTAGCATGAGCTTCAATGAGCAGTTCTTC
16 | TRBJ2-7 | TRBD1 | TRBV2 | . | CASSRGQGAYGAEQYF | TGTGCCAGCAGTAGGGGACAGGGGGCCTACGGAGCCGAGCAGTACTTC
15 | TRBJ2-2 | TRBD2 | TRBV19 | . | CASCPWREGRGELFF | TGTGCCAGTTGCCCTTGGCGGGAGGGCCGGGGGGAGCTGTTTTTT
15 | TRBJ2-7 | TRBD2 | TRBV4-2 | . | CASSPPSGSIDEQYF | TGTGCCAGCAGCCCTCCTAGCGGGAGTATCGACGAGCAGTACTTC
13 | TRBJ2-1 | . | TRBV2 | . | CASSELPRSEQFF | TGTGCCAGCAGTGAATTGCCTAGGAGTGAGCAGTTCTTC
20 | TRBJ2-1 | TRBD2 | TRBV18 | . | CASSLMGLAGGLSSYNEQFF | TGTGCCAGCTCACTCATGGGACTAGCGGGAGGCCTGAGCTCCTACAATGAGCAGTTCTTC
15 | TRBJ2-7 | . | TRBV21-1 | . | CASTISVANSYEQYF | TGTGCCAGCACGATTAGCGTCGCCAACTCCTACGAGCAGTACTTC
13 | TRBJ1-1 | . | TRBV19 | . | CASSAGLNTEAFF | TGTGCCAGTAGTGCGGGATTGAACACTGAAGCTTTCTTT
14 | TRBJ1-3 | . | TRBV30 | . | CAWREGLSGNTIYF | TGTGCCTGGAGAGAGGGCTTGTCTGGAAACACCATATATTTT
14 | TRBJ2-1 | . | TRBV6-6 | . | CASSSPLAGGEQFF | TGTGCCAGCAGTTCCCCTCTGGCAGGTGGTGAGCAGTTCTTC
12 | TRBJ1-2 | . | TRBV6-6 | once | CATPGGVYGYTF | TGTGCCACCCCGGGGGGGGTCTATGGCTACACCTTC
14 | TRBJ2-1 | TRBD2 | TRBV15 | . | CATSEGLARNEQFF | TGTGCCACCAGCGAGGGACTAGCACGGAATGAGCAGTTCTTC
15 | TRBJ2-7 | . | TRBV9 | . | CASSPRRDSSYEQYF | TGTGCCAGCAGCCCGCGCCGGGACTCATCCTACGAGCAGTACTTC
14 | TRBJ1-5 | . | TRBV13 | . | CASSLGFGSQPQHF | TGTGCCAGCAGCTTAGGATTTGGGAGTCAGCCCCAGCATTTT
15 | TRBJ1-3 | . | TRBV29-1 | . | CSVEDGQDSGNTIYF | TGCAGCGTTGAAGACGGCCAGGACTCTGGAAACACCATATATTTT
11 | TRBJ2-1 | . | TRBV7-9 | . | CASSLTGEQFF | TGTGCCAGCAGCTTAACGGGGGAGCAGTTCTTC
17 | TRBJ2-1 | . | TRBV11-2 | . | CASSLALGAGRYNEQFF | TGTGCCAGCAGCTTAGCCCTCGGGGCGGGAAGGTACAATGAGCAGTTCTTC
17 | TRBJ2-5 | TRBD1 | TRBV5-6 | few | CASSLALGTGGPGTQYF | TGTGCCAGCAGCTTGGCTTTAGGGACAGGGGGACCCGGGACCCAGTACTTC
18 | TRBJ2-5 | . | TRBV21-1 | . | CASSSGLAGGSYQETQYF | TGTGCCAGCAGTTCGGGACTAGCGGGAGGGTCGTACCAAGAGACCCAGTACTTC
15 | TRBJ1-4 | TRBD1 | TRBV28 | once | CASSSQGATNEKLFF | TGTGCCAGCAGTTCCCAGGGGGCAACTAATGAAAAACTGTTTTTT
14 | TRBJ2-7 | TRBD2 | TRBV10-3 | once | CAISEREVLYEQYF | TGTGCCATCAGTGAGCGGGAGGTTCTCTACGAGCAGTACTTC
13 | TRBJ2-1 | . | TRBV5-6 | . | CASSLIGKDGQFF | TGTGCCAGCAGCTTGATCGGGAAGGATGGGCAGTTCTTC
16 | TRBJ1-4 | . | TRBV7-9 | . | CASSLTPRVVTEKLFF | TGTGCCAGCAGCTTGACCCCCAGGGTAGTAACGGAAAAACTGTTTTTT
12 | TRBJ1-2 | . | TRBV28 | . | CASTQSGVGYTF | TGTGCCAGCACCCAATCAGGGGTTGGCTACACCTTC
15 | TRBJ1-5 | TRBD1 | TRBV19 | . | CASSPRTGGHQPQHF | TGTGCCAGTAGTCCTCGGACAGGGGGCCATCAGCCCCAGCATTTT
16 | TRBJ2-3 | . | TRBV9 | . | CASSVGNSLRTDTQYF | TGTGCCAGCAGCGTAGGGAATAGCCTACGCACAGATACGCAGTATTTT
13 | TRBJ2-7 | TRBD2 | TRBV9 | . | CASSVAETSAPRF | TGTGCCAGCAGCGTAGCTGAGACTAGCGCCCCCCGATTC
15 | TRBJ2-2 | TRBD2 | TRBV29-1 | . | CSVMRTSGWTGELFF | TGCAGCGTTATGAGGACTAGCGGGTGGACCGGGGAGCTGTTTTTT
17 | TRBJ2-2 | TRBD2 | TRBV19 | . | CASRPTSGRARSGELFF | TGTGCCAGTAGGCCGACTAGCGGGAGGGCCAGAAGCGGGGAGCTGTTTTTT
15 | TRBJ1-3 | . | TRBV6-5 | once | CASSPTDIIGNTIYF | TGTGCCAGCAGCCCTACTGACATAATTGGAAACACCATATATTTT
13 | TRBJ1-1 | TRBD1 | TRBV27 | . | CASSPSTGTEAFF | TGTGCCAGCAGTCCCTCGACAGGGACTGAAGCTTTCTTT
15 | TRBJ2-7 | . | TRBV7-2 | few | CASSRGVGGSYEQYF | TGTGCCAGCAGCCGAGGGGTGGGGGGCTCCTACGAGCAGTACTTC
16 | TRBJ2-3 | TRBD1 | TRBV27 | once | CASSTRGQGSPDTQYF | TGTGCCAGCAGTACCAGGGGGCAGGGGTCCCCAGATACGCAGTATTTT
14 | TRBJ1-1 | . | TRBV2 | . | CASSRGGLNTEAFF | TGTGCCAGCAGTAGGGGCGGATTGAACACTGAAGCTTTCTTT
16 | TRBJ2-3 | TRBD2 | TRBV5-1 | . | CASSLGSSGLTDTQYF | TGCGCCAGCAGCTTGGGGTCTAGCGGCCTCACAGATACGCAGTATTTT
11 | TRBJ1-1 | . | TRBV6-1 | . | CASFHINKAFF | TGTGCCAGCTTTCACATTAACAAAGCTTTCTTT
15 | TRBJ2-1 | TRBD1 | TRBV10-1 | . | CASSPELTGGTEQFF | TGCGCCAGCAGCCCAGAGTTGACAGGGGGCACTGAGCAGTTCTTC